This TCR beta chain was sequenced in a study of memory CD4+ T cells and cytomegalovirus serostatus. Study as a whole: Of the healthy Belgian adults, 9 were CMV seropositive and fewer than 30 seronegative. Findings of the study overall: The CMV-associated TCR signature appears largely within the CD4+ memory repertoire.

V was pared by 3 bases and J by 1 base, with 9 bases between. CDR1 and CDR2 from the germline V gene are MGHDK and SYGVNS. CDR3 size: 14 residues. Comments on this clone: The antigen is undetermined.

Single viable CD3+CD4+CD8-CD45RO+ cells were sorted as the memory CD4+ T cells. Serum IgG to CMV pp150, pp28, p38 and p52 defined serostatus. Produced via immunoSEQ multiplex PCR; TCRdb's table is partial and in-frame only. This sample yields 45,000 to 65,000 clones, of which over 60% are seen a single time; about 1.5% belongs to the top ten. The clonotype was recovered from an adult in good health and CMV-seropositive. The rearrangement uses TRBV25-1 and TRBJ2-5; perhaps TRBD2 as D (7 bases). Input material: memory CD4+ T cells from blood. CDR3 DNA sequence: TGTGCCAGCAGTGAGGCGGGGGCCCAAGAGACCCAGTACTTC. This gives the protein CASSEAGAQETQYF.